This record covers a single T cell receptor (beta chain). Antigen: not known. V lost 4 bases, J lost 3 bases, and 16 bases lay in between. The CDR3 is made up of 15 amino acids. Germline-derived CDR1 and CDR2 are SEHNR and FQNEAQ (reference sequence). PCR amplification relied on 60 Vbeta primers (plus 13 Jbeta primers). The protocol was immunoSEQ multiplex PCR, while the TCRdb copy is restricted to in-frame clones and leaves out a portion. The profile shows 95,000 to 150,000 clones, around 78% of them singletons. The data stem from a study of cytomegalovirus exposure and HLA in healthy donors. In the study overall: Inside one of the first data releases sat 75 million to 100 million unique TCRs taken from HLA-typed donors. Study outcomes and limitations: HLA alleles were associated with roughly 17,000 TCR beta sequences in a later analysis at 0.05 false discovery rate.

The TCR was taken from a woman between 25 and 40 years old in good health and CMV-seropositive. This chain joins TRBV7-9 and TRBJ2-7, with a possible D match to TRBD1 (6 bases). The sequenced sample was PBMCs. The CDR3 protein is CASSSPETGYYEQYF. CDR3 bases: TGTGCCAGCAGCTCCCCAGAGACAGGCTACTACGAGCAGTACTTC.